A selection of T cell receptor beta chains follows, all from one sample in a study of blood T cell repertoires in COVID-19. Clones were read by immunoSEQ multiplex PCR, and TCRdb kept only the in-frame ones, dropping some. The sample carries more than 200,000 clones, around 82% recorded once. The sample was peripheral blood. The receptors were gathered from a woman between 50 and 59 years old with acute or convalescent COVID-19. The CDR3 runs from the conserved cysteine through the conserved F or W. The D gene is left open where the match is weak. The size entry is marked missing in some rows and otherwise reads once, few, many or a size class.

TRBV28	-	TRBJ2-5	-	CASRGPGETQYF	TGTGCCAGCCGAGGACCGGGGGAGACCCAGTACTTC
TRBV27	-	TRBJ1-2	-	CASSSPGSEGGYTF	TGTGCCAGCAGTTCCCCAGGGTCGGAGGGAGGCTACACCTTC
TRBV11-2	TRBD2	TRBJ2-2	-	CASSLARLADTGELFF	TGTGCCAGCAGCTTAGCTAGACTAGCGGACACCGGGGAGCTGTTTTTT
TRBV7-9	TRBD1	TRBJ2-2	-	CASSLDRGNGELFF	TGTGCCAGCAGCTTAGACAGGGGGAACGGGGAGCTGTTTTTT
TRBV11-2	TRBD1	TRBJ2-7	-	CASSLDSQGAQIYEQYF	TGTGCCAGCAGCTTAGACAGTCAGGGGGCGCAGATTTACGAGCAGTACTTC
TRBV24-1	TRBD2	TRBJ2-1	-	CATSGDLGEGVPGEQFF	TGTGCCACCAGTGGGGATCTGGGGGAGGGAGTCCCTGGTGAGCAGTTCTTC
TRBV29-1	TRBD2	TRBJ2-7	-	CSARTSDYEQYF	TGCAGCGCTCGGACTAGCGACTACGAGCAGTACTTC
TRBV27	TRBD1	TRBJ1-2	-	CASSPDRGDYGYTF	TGTGCCAGCAGTCCGGACAGGGGGGACTATGGCTACACCTTC
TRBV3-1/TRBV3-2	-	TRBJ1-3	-	CASSDSGRGGSGNTIYF	TGTGCCAGCAGCGATTCAGGGAGAGGGGGCTCTGGAAACACCATATATTTT
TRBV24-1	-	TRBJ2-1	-	CATSEKMTGYNEQFF	TGTGCCACCAGTGAGAAGATGACAGGCTACAATGAGCAGTTCTTC
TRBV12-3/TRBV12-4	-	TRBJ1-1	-	CASRLFGTEAFF	TGTGCCAGCAGGTTGTTCGGGACTGAAGCTTTCTTT
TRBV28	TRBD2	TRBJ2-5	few	CASTLGLAGTIGEETQYF	TGTGCCAGCACTTTAGGACTAGCGGGAACCATTGGGGAAGAGACCCAGTACTTC
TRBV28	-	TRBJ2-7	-	CASRTVKPYEQYF	TGTGCCAGTCGGACAGTTAAGCCCTACGAGCAGTACTTC
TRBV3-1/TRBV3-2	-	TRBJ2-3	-	CASSHSDFPRDTQYF	TGTGCCAGCAGCCATTCAGACTTCCCGAGGGATACGCAGTATTTT
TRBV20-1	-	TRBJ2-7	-	CSADSRAEQYF	TGCAGTGCTGACTCGAGGGCCGAGCAGTACTTC
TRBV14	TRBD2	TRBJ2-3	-	CASSRVIGRTGGQSDTQYF	TGTGCCAGCAGCCGCGTCATCGGTCGGACGGGAGGGCAATCAGATACGCAGTATTTT
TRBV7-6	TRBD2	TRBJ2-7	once	CASSINPSGAYEQYF	TGTGCCAGCAGCATCAACCCTAGCGGGGCCTACGAGCAGTACTTC
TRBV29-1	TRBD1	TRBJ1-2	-	CSVDRGLYGYTF	TGCAGCGTTGACAGGGGGCTCTATGGCTACACCTTC
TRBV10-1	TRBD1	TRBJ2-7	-	CASSDIGTGGRYEQYF	TGCGCCAGCAGTGATATCGGGACAGGGGGCAGGTACGAGCAGTACTTC
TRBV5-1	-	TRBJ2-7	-	CASSPRGSGSYEQYF	TGCGCCAGCAGCCCTCGTGGGAGCGGATCCTACGAGCAGTACTTC
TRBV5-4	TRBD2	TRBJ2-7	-	CASSLGGGRDYEQYF	TGTGCCAGCAGCTTGGGGGGCGGGAGAGACTACGAGCAGTACTTC
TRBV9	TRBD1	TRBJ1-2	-	CASSVLDRARYGYTF	TGTGCCAGCAGCGTATTGGACAGGGCCCGCTATGGCTACACCTTC
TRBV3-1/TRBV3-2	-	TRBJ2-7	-	CASSQDVQGGDEQYF	TGTGCCAGCAGCCAAGACGTACAGGGAGGGGACGAGCAGTACTTC
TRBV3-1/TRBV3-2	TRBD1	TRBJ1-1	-	CASSRQGVRSTEAFF	TGTGCCAGCAGCCGACAGGGGGTAAGGAGCACTGAAGCTTTCTTT
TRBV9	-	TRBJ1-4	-	CASSARPGVANEKLFF	TGTGCCAGCAGCGCGCGGCCAGGGGTAGCTAATGAAAAACTGTTTTTT
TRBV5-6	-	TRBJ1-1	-	CASRHGGWDVNTEAFF	TGTGCCAGCAGGCACGGGGGGTGGGATGTGAACACTGAAGCTTTCTTT
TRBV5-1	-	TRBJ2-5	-	CASKRGIGDPGETQYF	TGCGCCAGCAAGAGGGGGATCGGGGACCCTGGGGAGACCCAGTACTTC
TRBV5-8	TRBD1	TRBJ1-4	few	CASSEGTGGREKLFF	TGTGCCAGCAGCGAGGGGACAGGGGGCCGTGAAAAACTGTTTTTT
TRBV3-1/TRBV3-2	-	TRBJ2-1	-	CASSQSGNNEQFF	TGTGCCAGCAGCCAATCAGGGAACAATGAGCAGTTCTTC
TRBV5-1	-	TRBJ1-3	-	CASSLGRGDRSGNTIYF	TGCGCCAGCAGCTTGGGTAGGGGCGACCGCTCTGGAAACACCATATATTTT
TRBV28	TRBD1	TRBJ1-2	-	CASTKLGGQGVRGYTF	TGTGCCAGCACTAAATTAGGGGGACAGGGTGTCAGAGGCTACACCTTC
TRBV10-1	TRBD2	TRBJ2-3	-	CASKAGDVTDTQYF	TGCGCCAGCAAGGCGGGAGACGTCACAGATACGCAGTATTTT